The present entry profiles one T cell receptor beta chain with its context. The data are from a study of technical replicates of blood from a few donors. Clones were read by immunoSEQ multiplex PCR, and TCRdb kept only the in-frame ones, dropping some. The sample has 35,000 to 50,000 clones; 96% are singletons. Trimming removed 7 bases at V and 6 bases at J, with 27 bases between. The germline CDR1 and CDR2 sequences are SNHLY and FYNNEI. This CDR3 comprises 17 residues. The chain employs TRBV2 and TRBJ1-2, with D perhaps TRBD1 (5 bases). This sequence was found in a human donor in good health. The sample taken for sequencing was T cells isolated from PBMCs. CDR3 in amino acids: CASNERGRPGGVHGYTF. Here the CDR3 DNA reads TGTGCCAGCAACGAGAGGGGACGTCCCGGGGGGGTTCATGGCTACACCTTC.